This T cell receptor beta chain came from a study of blood T cell repertoires in COVID-19. Overall study context: The United States, Italy and Spain were the sources of the acute and convalescent COVID-19 samples. From T cells, B-cell-depleted T cells, or PBMCs came the material, which was cDNA or gDNA.

This CDR3 contains 14 residues. Trimming at V came to 5 bases and at J to 5 bases, leaving 8 bases not matched to a gene. CDR1 is SQVTM and CDR2 is ANQGSEA in the germline V gene. Per the authors' pipeline: Estimated nucleated cell counts came from reference gene primer amplification. Sequenced by immunoSEQ multiplex PCR; TCRdb stores in-frame clones only, minus some. D and trimming were read from the DNA, whereas the V and J calls and clone size are those reported in that table. The data show just over 95,000 clones, with about 86% seen just once and approximately 4% held by the top ten. This TCR derives from a man between 60 and 75 years old with acute or convalescent COVID-19. What was sequenced was peripheral blood. The chain couples TRBV29-1 to TRBJ2-2; TRBD1 matches 7 bases. This CDR3 is CSVPDRVETGELFF. DNA for the CDR3: TGCAGCGTTCCCGACAGGGTGGAAACCGGGGAGCTGTTTTTT.